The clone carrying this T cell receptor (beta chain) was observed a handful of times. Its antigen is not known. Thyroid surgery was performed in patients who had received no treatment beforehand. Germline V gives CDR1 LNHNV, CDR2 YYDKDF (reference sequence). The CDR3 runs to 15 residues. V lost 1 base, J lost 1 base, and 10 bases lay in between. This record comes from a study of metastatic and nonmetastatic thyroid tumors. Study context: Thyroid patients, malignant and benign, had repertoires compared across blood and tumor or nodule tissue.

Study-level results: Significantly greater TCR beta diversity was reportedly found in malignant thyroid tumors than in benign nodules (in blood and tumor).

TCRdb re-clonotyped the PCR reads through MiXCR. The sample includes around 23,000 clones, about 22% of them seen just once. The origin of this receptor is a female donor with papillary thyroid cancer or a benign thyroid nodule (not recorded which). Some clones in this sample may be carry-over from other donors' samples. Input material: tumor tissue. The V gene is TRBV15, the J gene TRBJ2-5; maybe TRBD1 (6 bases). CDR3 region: CATSRGGTFQETQYF. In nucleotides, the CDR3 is TGTGCCACCAGCAGAGGGGGGACATTCCAAGAGACCCAGTACTTC.